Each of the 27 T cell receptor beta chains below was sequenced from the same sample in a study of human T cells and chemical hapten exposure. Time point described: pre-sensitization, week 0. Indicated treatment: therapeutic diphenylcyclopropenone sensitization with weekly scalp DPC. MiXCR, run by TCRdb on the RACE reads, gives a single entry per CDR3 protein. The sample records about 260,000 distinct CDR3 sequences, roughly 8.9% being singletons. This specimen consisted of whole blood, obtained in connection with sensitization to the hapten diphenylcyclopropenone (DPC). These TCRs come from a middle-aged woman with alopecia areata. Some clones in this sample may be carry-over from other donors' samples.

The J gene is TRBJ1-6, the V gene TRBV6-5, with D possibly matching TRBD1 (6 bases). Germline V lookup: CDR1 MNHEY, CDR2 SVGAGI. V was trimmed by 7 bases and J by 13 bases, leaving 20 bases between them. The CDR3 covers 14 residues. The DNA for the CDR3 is TGTGCCAGCAAGGTGGCGGGCGTGGGGGCCCCCCTCCACTTT. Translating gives CASKVAGVGAPLHF.

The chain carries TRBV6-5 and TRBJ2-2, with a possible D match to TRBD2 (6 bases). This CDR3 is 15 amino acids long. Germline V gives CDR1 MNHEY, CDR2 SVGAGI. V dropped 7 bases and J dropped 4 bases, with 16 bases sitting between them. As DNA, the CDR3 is TGTGCCAGCACCACCAGGGAGGAGGTCACCGGGGAGCTGTTTTTT. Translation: CASTTREEVTGELFF.

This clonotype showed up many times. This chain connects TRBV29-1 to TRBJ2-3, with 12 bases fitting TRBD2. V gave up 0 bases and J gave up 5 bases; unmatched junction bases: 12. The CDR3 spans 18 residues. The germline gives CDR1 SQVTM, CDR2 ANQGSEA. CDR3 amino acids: CSVEDWASGRAGGDTQYF. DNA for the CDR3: TGCAGCGTTGAAGATTGGGCTAGCGGGAGGGCCGGGGGAGATACGCAGTATTTT.

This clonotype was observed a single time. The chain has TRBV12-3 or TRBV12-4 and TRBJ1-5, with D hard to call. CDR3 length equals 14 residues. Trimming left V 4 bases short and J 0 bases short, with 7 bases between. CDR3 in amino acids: CASSSVNSNQPQHF. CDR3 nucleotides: TGTGCCAGCAGTTCAGTTAATAGCAATCAGCCCCAGCATTTT.

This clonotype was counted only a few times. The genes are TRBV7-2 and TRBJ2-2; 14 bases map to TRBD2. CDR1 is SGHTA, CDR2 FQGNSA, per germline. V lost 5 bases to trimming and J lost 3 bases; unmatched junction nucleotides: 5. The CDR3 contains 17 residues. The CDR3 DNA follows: TGTGCCAGCAGCACGCGACTAGCGGGAGGGTACACCGGGGAGCTGTTTTTT. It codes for CASSTRLAGGYTGELFF.

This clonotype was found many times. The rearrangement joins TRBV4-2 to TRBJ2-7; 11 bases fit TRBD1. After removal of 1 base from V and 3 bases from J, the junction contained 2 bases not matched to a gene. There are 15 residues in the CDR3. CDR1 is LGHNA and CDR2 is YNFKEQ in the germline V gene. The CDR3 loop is CASSQGTGGVYEQYF. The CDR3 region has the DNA TGTGCCAGCAGCCAAGGGACAGGGGGCGTCTACGAGCAGTACTTC.

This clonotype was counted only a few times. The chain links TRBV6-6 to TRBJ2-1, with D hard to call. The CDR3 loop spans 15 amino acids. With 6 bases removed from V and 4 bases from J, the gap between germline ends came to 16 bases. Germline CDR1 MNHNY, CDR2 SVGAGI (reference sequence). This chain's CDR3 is CASRPVAARYNEQFF. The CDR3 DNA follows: TGTGCCAGCAGACCCGTCGCGGCGCGTTACAATGAGCAGTTCTTC.

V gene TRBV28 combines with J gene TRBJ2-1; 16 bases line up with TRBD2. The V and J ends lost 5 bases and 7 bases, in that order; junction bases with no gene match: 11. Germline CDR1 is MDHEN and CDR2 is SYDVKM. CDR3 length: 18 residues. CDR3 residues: CASSQPGTSGRAGNEQFF. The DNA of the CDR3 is TGTGCCAGCAGTCAACCCGGGACTAGCGGGAGGGCAGGGAATGAGCAGTTCTTC.

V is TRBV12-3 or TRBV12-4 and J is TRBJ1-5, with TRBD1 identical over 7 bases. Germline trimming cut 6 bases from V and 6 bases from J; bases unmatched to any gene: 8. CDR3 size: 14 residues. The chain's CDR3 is CASRIQGQRQPQHF. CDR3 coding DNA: TGTGCCAGCAGGATCCAGGGACAGCGTCAGCCCCAGCATTTT.

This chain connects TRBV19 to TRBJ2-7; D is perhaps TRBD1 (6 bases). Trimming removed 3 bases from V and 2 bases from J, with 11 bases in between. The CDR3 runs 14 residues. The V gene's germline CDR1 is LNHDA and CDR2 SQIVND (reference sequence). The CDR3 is CASSMSRGAYEQYF. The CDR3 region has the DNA TGTGCCAGTAGTATGTCCAGGGGCGCCTACGAGCAGTACTTC.

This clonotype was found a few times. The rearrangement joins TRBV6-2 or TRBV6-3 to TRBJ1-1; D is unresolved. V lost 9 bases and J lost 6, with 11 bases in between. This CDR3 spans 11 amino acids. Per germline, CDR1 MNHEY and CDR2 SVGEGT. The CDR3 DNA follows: TGTGCCAGTGAAACCGGGGCTGAAGCTTTCTTT. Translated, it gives CASETGAEAFF.

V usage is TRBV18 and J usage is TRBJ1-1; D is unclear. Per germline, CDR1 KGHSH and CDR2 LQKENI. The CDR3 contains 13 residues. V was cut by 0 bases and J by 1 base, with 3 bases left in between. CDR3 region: CASSPPQNTEAFF. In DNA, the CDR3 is TGTGCCAGCTCACCACCACAGAACACTGAAGCTTTCTTT.

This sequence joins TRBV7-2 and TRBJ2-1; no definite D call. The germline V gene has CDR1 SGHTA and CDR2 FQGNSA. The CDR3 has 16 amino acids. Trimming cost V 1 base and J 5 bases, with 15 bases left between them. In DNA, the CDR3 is TGTGCCAGCAGCTTAGTGGGTACCAGAACCAACAATGAGCAGTTCTTC. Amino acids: CASSLVGTRTNNEQFF.

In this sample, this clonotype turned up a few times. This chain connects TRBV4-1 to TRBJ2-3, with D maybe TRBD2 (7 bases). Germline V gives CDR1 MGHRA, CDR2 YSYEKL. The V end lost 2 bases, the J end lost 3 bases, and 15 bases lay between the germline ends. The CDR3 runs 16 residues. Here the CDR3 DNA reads TGCGCCAGCAGCCAATCGGGGGGCGCGGAGACAGATACGCAGTATTTT. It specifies CASSQSGGAETDTQYF.

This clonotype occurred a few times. The CDR3 loop reads CASSPLSGANTGELFF. The CDR3 DNA follows: TGTGCCAGCAGCCCTCTAAGCGGTGCGAACACCGGGGAGCTGTTTTTT. The rearrangement links TRBV7-6 to TRBJ2-2; perhaps TRBD2 as D (5 bases). Trimming took 5 bases from V and 0 from J, leaving 13 bases between them. This CDR3 comprises 16 residues. The germline V gene encodes CDR1 SGHVS and CDR2 FNYEAQ. Together with reference TRBV7-6 and TRBJ2-2, the CDR3 gives the full variable domain: GAGVSQSPRYKVTKRGQDVALRCDPISGHVSLYWYRQALGQGPEFLTYFNYEAQQDKSGLPNDRFSAERPEGSISTLTIQRTEQRDSAMYRCASSPLSGANTGELFFGEGSRLTVL.

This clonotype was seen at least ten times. CDR3 bases: TGCAGTGCTACCGGGACAGGGGGCGCCTTTAATGAAAAACTGTTTTTT. Its translation is CSATGTGGAFNEKLFF. V is TRBV20-1 and J is TRBJ1-4; 12 bases map to TRBD1. The CDR3 is 16 residues long. Per germline, CDR1 DFQATT and CDR2 SNEGSKA (reference sequence). J gave up 4 bases and V 4 bases, and 7 bases lay outside the gene matches.

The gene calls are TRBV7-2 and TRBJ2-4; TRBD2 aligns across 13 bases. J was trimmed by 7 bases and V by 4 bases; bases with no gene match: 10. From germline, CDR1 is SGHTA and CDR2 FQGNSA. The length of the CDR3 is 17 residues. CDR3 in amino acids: CASSSLRLAGGLNIQYF. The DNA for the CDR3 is TGTGCCAGCAGCTCCCTAAGACTAGCGGGAGGATTGAACATTCAGTACTTC. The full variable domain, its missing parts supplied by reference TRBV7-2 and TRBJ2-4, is GAGVSQSPSNKVTEKGKDVELRCDPISGHTALYWYRQSLGQGLEFLIYFQGNSAPDKSGLPSDRFSAERTGGSVSTLTIQRTQQEDSAVYLCASSSLRLAGGLNIQYFGAGTRLSVL.

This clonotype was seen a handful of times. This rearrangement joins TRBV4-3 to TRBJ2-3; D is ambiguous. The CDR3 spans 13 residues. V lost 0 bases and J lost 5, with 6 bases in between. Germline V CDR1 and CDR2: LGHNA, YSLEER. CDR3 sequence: CASSQEIRDTQYF. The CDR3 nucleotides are TGCGCCAGCAGCCAAGAGATTAGAGATACGCAGTATTTT.

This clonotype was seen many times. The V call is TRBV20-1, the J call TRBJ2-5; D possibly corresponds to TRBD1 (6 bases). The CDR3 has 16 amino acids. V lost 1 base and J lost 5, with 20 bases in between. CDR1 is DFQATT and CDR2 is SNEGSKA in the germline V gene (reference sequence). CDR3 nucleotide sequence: TGCAGTGCTAGAGTAGGGTCGGGACACCAAGCGGAGACCCAGTACTTC. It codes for CSARVGSGHQAETQYF.

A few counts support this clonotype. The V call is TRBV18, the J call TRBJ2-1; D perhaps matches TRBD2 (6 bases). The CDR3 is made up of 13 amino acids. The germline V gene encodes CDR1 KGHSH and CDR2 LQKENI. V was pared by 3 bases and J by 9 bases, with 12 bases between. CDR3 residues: CASSPRGGTEQFF. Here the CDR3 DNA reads TGTGCCAGCTCACCGAGGGGCGGGACTGAGCAGTTCTTC. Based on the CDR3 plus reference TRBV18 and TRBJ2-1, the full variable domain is NAGVMQNPRHLVRRRGQEARLRCSPMKGHSHVYWYRQLPEEGLKFMVYLQKENIIDESGMPKERFSAEFPKEGPSILRIQQVVRGDSAAYFCASSPRGGTEQFFGPGTRLTVL.

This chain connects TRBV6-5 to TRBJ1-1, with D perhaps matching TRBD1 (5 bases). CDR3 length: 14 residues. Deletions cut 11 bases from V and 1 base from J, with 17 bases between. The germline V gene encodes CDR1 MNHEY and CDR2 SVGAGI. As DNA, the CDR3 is TGTGCCGTAGCCCGCGGGGGGAGGAACACTGAAGCTTTCTTT. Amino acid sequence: CAVARGGRNTEAFF.

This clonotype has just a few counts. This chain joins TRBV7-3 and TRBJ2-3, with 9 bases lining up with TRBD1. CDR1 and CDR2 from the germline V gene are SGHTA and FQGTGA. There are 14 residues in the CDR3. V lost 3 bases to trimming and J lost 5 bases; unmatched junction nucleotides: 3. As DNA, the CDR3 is TGTGCCAGCAGCTTGGGACAGGGCATAGATACGCAGTATTTT. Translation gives CASSLGQGIDTQYF.

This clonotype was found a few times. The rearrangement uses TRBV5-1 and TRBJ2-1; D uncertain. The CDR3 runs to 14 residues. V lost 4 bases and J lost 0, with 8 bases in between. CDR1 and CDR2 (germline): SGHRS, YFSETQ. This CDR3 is CASSISASYNEQFF. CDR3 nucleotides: TGCGCCAGCAGCATCAGCGCCTCCTACAATGAGCAGTTCTTC. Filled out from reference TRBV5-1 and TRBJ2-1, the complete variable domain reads KAGVTQTPRYLIKTRGQQVTLSCSPISGHRSVSWYQQTPGQGLQFLFEYFSETQRNKGNFPGRFSGRQFSNSRSEMNVSTLELGDSALYLCASSISASYNEQFFGPGTRLTVL.

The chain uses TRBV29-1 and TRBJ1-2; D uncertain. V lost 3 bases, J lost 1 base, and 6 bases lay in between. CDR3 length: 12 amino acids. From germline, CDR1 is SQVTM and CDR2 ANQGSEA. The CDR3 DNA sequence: TGCAGCGTTGAGGCGGATAACTATGGCTACACCTTC. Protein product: CSVEADNYGYTF.

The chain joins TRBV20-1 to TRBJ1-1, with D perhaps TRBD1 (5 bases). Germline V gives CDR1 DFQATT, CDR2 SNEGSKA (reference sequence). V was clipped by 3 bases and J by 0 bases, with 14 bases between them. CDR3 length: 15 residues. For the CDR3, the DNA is TGCAGTGCTAGGCTAACGGGACGGCTGAACACTGAAGCTTTCTTT. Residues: CSARLTGRLNTEAFF.

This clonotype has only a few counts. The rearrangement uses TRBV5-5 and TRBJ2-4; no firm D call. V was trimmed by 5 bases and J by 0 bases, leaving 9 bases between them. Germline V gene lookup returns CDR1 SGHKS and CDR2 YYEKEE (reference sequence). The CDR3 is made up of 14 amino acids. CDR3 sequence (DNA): TGTGCCAGCAGTCTTGACGGAGCCAAAAACATTCAGTACTTC. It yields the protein CASSLDGAKNIQYF.

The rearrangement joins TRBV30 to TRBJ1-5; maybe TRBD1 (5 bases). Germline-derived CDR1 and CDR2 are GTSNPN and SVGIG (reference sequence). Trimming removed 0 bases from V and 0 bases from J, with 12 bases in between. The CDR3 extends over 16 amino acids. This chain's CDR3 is CAWSVRGGFSNQPQHF. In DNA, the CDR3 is TGTGCCTGGAGTGTTCGGGGGGGATTTAGCAATCAGCCCCAGCATTTT.